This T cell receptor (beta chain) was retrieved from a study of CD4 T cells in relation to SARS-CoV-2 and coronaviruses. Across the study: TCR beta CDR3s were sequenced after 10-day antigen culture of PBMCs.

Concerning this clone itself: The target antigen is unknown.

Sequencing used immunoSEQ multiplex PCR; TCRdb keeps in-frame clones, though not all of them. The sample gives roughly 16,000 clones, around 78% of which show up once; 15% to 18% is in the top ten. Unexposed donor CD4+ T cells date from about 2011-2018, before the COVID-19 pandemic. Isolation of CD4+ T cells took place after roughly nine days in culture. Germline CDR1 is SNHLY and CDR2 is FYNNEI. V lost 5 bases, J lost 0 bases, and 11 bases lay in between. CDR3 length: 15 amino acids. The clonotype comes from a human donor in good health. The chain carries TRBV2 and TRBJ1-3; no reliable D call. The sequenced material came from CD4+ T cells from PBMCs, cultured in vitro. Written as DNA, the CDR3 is TGTGCCAGCAGTCCAGACACCATCTCTGGAAACACCATATATTTT. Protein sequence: CASSPDTISGNTIYF.